This T cell receptor beta chain comes out of a study of blood T cell repertoires in COVID-19. The overall study: Sites across the United States, Italy and Spain contributed samples from acute and convalescent COVID-19.

Each participant's cohort was designated according to participant-reported clinical history. During the 2 weeks before they entered the study, exposed participants had met someone with a PCR-confirmed or clinician-diagnosed COVID-19 case. The length of the CDR3 is 16 residues. With 0 bases removed from V and 2 bases from J, the gap between germline ends came to 13 bases. Germline loops: CDR1 SGHNT, CDR2 YYREEE (reference sequence). Per the authors' pipeline: How many nucleated cells were present was estimated from reference gene primer amplification. Method: immunoSEQ multiplex PCR; TCRdb's copy keeps in-frame clones and lacks some. Clonal size and the V and J genes are those of that table, whereas D and trimming came from the DNA. The table has 200,000 to 250,000 clones, approximately 86% seen once.

The sequencing input was PBMCs or T cells enriched from blood (not recorded which). This chain joins TRBV5-4 and TRBJ2-3, with D unresolved. The TCR sequence derives from a woman aged 30 to 39 who had been exposed to COVID-19. CDR3 protein: CASSLGAGLYTDTQYF. The CDR3 DNA sequence: TGTGCCAGCAGCTTGGGGGCAGGCTTATACACAGATACGCAGTATTTT.